This T cell receptor beta chain was observed in a study of cytomegalovirus exposure and HLA in healthy donors. With regard to this clone: The antigen is not known.

The PCR made use of 60 Vbeta and 13 Jbeta primers. Clones were sequenced by immunoSEQ multiplex PCR, and TCRdb holds only the in-frame ones, with some missing. The sample contains 100,000 to 150,000 clones, more than 60% of which appear only once. Study results and limitations: Testing in vitro showed three CMV-associated chains specific for CMV antigens.

The sample was PBMCs. The sequence was obtained from a man aged 25-45 years in good health and CMV-seronegative.

Written as DNA, the CDR3 is TGTGCCAGCAGTTTATTCTTGAACACTGAAGCTTTCTTT. It yields the protein CASSLFLNTEAFF. The rearrangement joins TRBV27 to TRBJ1-1; D uncertain. V shed 1 base and J shed 0 bases, with 3 bases lying between them. This CDR3 is 13 amino acids long. Germline values: CDR1 MNHEY, CDR2 SMNVEV (reference sequence).